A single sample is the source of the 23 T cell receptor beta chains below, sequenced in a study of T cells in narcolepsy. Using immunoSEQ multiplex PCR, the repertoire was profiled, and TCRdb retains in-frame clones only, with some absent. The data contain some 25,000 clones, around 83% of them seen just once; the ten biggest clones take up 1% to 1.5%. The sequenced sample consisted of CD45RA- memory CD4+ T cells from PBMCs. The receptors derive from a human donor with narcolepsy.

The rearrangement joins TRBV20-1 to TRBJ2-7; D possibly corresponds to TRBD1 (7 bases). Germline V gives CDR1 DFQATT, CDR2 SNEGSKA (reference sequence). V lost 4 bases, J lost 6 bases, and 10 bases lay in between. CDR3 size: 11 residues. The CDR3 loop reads CSATGGGEQYF. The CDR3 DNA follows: TGCAGTGCTACAGGGGGAGGCGAGCAGTACTTC.

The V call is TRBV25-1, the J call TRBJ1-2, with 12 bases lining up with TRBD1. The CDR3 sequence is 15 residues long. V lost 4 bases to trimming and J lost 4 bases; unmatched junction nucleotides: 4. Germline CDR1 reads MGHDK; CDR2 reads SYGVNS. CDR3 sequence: CASSVPGQGAYGYTF. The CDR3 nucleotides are TGTGCCAGCAGTGTGCCGGGACAGGGGGCCTATGGCTACACCTTC.

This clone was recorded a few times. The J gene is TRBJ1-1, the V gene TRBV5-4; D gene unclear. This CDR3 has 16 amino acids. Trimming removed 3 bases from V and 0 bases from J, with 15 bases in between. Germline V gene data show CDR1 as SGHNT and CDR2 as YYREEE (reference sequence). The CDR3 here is CASSSSRVDLNTEAFF. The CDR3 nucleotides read TGTGCCAGCAGCTCGAGTCGGGTCGACTTGAACACTGAAGCTTTCTTT.

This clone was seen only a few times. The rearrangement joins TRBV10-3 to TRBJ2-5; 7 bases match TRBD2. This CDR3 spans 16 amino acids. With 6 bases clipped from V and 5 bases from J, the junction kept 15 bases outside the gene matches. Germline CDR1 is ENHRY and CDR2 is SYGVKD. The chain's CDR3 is CAISPSTSAATETQYF. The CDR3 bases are TGTGCCATCAGCCCCAGCACTAGCGCCGCCACGGAGACCCAGTACTTC.

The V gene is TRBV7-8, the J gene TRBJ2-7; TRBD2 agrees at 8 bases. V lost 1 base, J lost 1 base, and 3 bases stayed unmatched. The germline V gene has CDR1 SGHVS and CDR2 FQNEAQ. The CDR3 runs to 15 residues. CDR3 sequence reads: CASSLGLAHSYEQYF. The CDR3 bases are TGTGCCAGCAGCTTAGGACTAGCGCATTCCTACGAGCAGTACTTC.

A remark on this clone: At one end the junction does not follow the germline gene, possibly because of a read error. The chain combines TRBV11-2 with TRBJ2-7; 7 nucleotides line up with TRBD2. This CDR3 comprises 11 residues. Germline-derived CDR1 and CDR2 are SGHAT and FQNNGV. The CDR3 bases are TGTGCCAGCAGCTTAGCGGGGGGTAAGAACTTC. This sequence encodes CASSLAGGKNF.

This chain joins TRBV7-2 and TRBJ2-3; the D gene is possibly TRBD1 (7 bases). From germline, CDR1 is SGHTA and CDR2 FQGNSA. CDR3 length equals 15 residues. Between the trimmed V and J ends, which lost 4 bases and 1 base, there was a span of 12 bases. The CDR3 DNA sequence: TGTGCCAGCAGCTCGCAGGGGGGTCGCACAGATACGCAGTATTTT. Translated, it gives CASSSQGGRTDTQYF.

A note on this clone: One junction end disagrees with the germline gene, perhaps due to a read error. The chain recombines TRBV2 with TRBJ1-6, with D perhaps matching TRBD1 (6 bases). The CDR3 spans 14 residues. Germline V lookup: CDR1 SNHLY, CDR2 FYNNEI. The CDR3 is CASSQTGYNSALHF. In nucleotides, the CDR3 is TGTGCCAGCAGCCAGACAGGTTATAATTCAGCCCTCCACTTT.

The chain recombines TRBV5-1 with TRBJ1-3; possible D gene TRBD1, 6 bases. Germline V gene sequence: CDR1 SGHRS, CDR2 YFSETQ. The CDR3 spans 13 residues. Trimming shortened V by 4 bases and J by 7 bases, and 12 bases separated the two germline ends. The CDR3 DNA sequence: TGCGCCAGCAGCCCCTCGCAGGGGAACACCATATATTTT. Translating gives CASSPSQGNTIYF.

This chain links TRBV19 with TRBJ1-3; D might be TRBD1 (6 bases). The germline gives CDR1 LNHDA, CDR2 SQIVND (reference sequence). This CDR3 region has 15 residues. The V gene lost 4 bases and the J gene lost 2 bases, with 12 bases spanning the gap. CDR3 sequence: CASSSRGEPGNTIYF. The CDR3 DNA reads TGTGCCAGTAGTAGCAGGGGCGAACCTGGAAACACCATATATTTT.

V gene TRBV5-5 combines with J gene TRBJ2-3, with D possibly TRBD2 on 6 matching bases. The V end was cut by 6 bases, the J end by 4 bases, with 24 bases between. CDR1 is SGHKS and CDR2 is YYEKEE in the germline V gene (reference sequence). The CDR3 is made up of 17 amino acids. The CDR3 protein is CASISQWGGISADTQYF. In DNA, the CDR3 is TGTGCCAGCATATCACAATGGGGCGGGATCAGTGCAGATACGCAGTATTTT. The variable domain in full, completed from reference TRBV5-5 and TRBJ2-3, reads DAGVTQSPTHLIKTRGQQVTLRCSPISGHKSVSWYQQVLGQGPQFIFQYYEKEERGRGNFPDRFSARQFPNYSSELNVNALLLGDSALYLCASISQWGGISADTQYFGPGTRLTVL.

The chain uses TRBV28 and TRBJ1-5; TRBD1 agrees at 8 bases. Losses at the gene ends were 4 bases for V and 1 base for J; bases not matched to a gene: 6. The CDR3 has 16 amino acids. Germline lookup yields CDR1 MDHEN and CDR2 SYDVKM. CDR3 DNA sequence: TGTGCCAGCAGTTCGCCGGGACAGGTGAGCAATCAGCCCCAGCATTTT. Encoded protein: CASSSPGQVSNQPQHF. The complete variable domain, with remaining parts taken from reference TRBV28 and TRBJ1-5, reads DVKVTQSSRYLVKRTGEKVFLECVQDMDHENMFWYRQDPGLGLRLIYFSYDVKMKEKGDIPEGYSVSREKKERFSLILESASTNQTSMYLCASSSPGQVSNQPQHFGDGTRLSIL.

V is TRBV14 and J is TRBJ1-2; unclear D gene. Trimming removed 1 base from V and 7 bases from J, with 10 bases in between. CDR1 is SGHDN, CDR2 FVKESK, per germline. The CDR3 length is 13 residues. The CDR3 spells CASSQGNGGGYTF. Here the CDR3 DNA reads TGTGCCAGCAGCCAAGGGAACGGAGGTGGCTACACCTTC.

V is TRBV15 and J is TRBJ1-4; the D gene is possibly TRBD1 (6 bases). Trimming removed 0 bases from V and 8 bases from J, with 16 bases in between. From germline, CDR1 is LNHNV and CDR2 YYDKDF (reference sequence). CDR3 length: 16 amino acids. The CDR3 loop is CATSRDTAGDREKLFF. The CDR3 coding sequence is TGTGCCACCAGCAGAGACACCGCAGGGGACCGGGAAAAACTGTTTTTT.

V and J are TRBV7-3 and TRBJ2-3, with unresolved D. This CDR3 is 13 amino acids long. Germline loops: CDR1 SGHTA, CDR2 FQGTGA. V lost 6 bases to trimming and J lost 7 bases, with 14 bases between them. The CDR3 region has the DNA TGTGCCAGCAGTCCTTCGGTTGGTTATACGCAGTATTTT. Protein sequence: CASSPSVGYTQYF.

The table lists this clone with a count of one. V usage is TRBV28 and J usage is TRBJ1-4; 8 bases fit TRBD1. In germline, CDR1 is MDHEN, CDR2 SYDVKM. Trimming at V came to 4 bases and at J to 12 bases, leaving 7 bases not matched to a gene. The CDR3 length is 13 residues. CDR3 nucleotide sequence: TGTGCCAGCAGTTCCCGGGACAGGCCACAACTGTTTTTT. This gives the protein CASSSRDRPQLFF.

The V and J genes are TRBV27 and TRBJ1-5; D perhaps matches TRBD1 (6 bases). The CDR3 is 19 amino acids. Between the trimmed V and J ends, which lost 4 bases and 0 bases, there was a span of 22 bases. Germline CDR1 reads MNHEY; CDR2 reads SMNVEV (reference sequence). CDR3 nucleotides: TGTGCCAGCAGTTCCCTACCCCTCTATAGACAGGATAGCAATCAGCCCCAGCATTTT. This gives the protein CASSSLPLYRQDSNQPQHF.

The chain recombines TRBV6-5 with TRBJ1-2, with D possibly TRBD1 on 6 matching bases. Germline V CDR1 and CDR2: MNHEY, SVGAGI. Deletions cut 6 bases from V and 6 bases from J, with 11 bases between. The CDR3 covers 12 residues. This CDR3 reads CASSRTVDGYTF. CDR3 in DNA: TGTGCCAGCAGCCGGACAGTCGATGGCTACACCTTC.

The CDR3 region is CASSIGGGRAFF. In DNA form, the CDR3 reads TGTGCCAGCAGCATAGGGGGTGGACGAGCTTTCTTT. V usage is TRBV25-1 and J usage is TRBJ1-1, with D maybe TRBD1 (6 bases). Trimming removed 6 bases at V and 10 bases at J, with 15 bases between. Germline V gives CDR1 MGHDK, CDR2 SYGVNS. The CDR3 length is 12 residues.

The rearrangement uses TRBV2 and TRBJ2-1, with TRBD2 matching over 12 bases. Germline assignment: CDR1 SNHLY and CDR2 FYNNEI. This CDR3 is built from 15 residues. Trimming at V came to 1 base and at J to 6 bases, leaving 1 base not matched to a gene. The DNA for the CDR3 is TGTGCCAGCAGTGAAGGACTAGCGGGAGTCAATGAGCAGTTCTTC. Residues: CASSEGLAGVNEQFF.

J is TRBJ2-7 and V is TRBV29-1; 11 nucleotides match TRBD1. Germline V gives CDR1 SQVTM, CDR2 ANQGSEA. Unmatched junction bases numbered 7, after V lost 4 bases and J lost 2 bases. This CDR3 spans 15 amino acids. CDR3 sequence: CSVVFSDRGPYEQYF. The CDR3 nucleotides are TGCAGCGTTGTGTTTTCGGACAGGGGGCCCTACGAGCAGTACTTC.

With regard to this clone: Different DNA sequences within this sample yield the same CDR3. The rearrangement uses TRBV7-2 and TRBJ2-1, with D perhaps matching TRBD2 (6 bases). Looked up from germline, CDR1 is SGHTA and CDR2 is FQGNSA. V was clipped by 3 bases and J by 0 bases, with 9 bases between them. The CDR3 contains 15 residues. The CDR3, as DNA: TGTGCCAGCAGCTTGGATAGCGGCTCCTACAATGAGCAGTTCTTC. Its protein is CASSLDSGSYNEQFF.

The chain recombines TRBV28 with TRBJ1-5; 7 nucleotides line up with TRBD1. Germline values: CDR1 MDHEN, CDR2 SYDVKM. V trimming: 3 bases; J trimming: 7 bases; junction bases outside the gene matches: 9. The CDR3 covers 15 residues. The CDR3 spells CASSFAGQDLQPQHF. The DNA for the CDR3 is TGTGCCAGCAGTTTTGCCGGACAGGATTTGCAGCCCCAGCATTTT.